Presented here are 31 T cell receptor beta chains from one specimen sequenced in a study of T cell responses to AZD1222 COVID-19 vaccine. TCRdb's table, derived via immunoSEQ multiplex PCR, lists solely in-frame clones and lacks some. The sample includes 120,000 to 150,000 clones, approximately 89% of them seen just once. The sequencing here drew on peripheral blood, taken 28 days after the second AZD1222 dose. The receptor source for this set is an adult who received the AZD1222 COVID-19 vaccine.

This clone has more than one count but fewer than ten. This chain connects TRBV2 to TRBJ2-7; 8 nucleotides match TRBD2. J was trimmed by 3 bases and V by 4 bases; bases with no gene match: 14. There are 17 residues in the CDR3. Germline CDR1 reads SNHLY; CDR2 reads FYNNEI. CDR3 nucleotide sequence: TGTGCCAGCAGTGCGGTAGCGGGGAAGTCCCAACTCTACGAGCAGTACTTC. Protein: CASSAVAGKSQLYEQYF.

This clone was observed once. The J gene is TRBJ1-1, the V gene TRBV18; 7 bases fit TRBD1. This CDR3 contains 13 residues. V was clipped by 3 bases and J by 7 bases; unmatched bases: 5. Germline CDR1 reads KGHSH; CDR2 reads LQKENI. CDR3 protein: CASSPDRTNEAFF. The CDR3 region has the DNA TGTGCCAGCTCACCGGACAGGACTAATGAAGCTTTCTTT.

The chain joins TRBV18 to TRBJ2-4; 14 bases align to TRBD2. The CDR3 contains 17 residues. J lost 6 bases, V lost 5 bases, and 9 bases had no gene match. The germline V gene has CDR1 KGHSH and CDR2 LQKENI. The CDR3 region is CASSGLAGGERGNIQYF. The CDR3 region has the DNA TGTGCCAGCTCAGGACTAGCGGGAGGAGAGAGGGGAAACATTCAGTACTTC.

The chain combines TRBV5-1 with TRBJ1-6, with D possibly being TRBD1 (5 bases). The V gene lost 4 bases and the J gene lost 16 bases, with 18 bases spanning the gap. The CDR3 spans 13 residues. Germline V gene lookup returns CDR1 SGHRS and CDR2 YFSETQ. The CDR3 loop is CASSNQGSMMLHF. Here the CDR3 DNA reads TGCGCCAGCAGCAACCAGGGCTCTATGATGCTCCACTTT.

The V call is TRBV6-5, the J call TRBJ2-7; D unclear. V lost 0 bases and J lost 8, with 14 bases in between. CDR3 length: 14 amino acids. The V gene's germline CDR1 is MNHEY and CDR2 SVGAGI. CDR3 bases: TGTGCCAGCAGTTACTCGATGTCAGCCGGGCAGCAGTACTTC. It specifies CASSYSMSAGQQYF.

The rearrangement joins TRBV28 to TRBJ2-1, with TRBD1 identical over 11 bases. The germline V gene has CDR1 MDHEN and CDR2 SYDVKM. Trimming cost V 8 bases and J 6 bases; bases outside gene matches: 6. CDR3 length: 14 amino acids. The CDR3 region is CASHGTGGSNEQFF. The CDR3 coding sequence is TGTGCCAGCCACGGGACAGGGGGGAGCAATGAGCAGTTCTTC.

The J gene is TRBJ1-5, the V gene TRBV3-1 (or the pseudogene TRBV3-2); D not certain. V was clipped by 1 base and J by 0 bases, with 4 bases between them. The length of the CDR3 is 14 residues. CDR1 and CDR2 (germline): LGHDT, YNNKEL (reference sequence). DNA for the CDR3: TGTGCCAGCAGCCAAGCTGGTAGCAATCAGCCCCAGCATTTT. It yields the protein CASSQAGSNQPQHF.

In regard to this clone: The same CDR3 is also encoded by other DNA sequences in this sample. The chain employs TRBV28 and TRBJ2-5; the match to TRBD1 covers 7 bases. CDR1 and CDR2 (germline): MDHEN, SYDVKM. V trimming: 8 bases; J trimming: 5 bases; junction bases outside the gene matches: 14. The CDR3 is 15 residues long. CDR3 sequence: CASGTGVAALETQYF. In nucleotides, the CDR3 is TGTGCCAGCGGTACAGGGGTGGCGGCTTTGGAGACCCAGTACTTC.

With regard to this clone: The junction departs from the called germline gene at one end, perhaps through a read error. CDR3 nucleotides: TGCAGCGTAGAAGGACAGAATTTTTACAATGAGCAGTTCTTC. The encoded protein is CSVEGQNFYNEQFF. The rearrangement links TRBV29-1 to TRBJ2-1, with D perhaps TRBD1 (6 bases). This CDR3 is built from 14 residues. The V gene's germline CDR1 is SQVTM and CDR2 ANQGSEA.

The chain carries TRBV14 and TRBJ2-2, with D perhaps matching TRBD2 (5 bases). The ends were cut back, 2 bases at V and 5 bases at J, with 12 bases in the middle. Germline CDR1 and CDR2: SGHDN and FVKESK. There are 15 residues in the CDR3. DNA for the CDR3: TGTGCCAGCAGCCAACGGGGAAGTGGGACCGGGGAGCTGTTTTTT. Amino acids: CASSQRGSGTGELFF.

V and J are TRBV25-1 and TRBJ2-1; D is possibly TRBD2 (6 bases). The length of the CDR3 is 18 residues. Per germline, CDR1 MGHDK and CDR2 SYGVNS. Trimming removed 4 bases from V and 4 bases from J, with 23 bases in between. The CDR3 here is CASSGEKAGRRGYNEQFF. DNA for the CDR3: TGTGCCAGCAGTGGGGAGAAGGCAGGCCGGAGGGGTTACAATGAGCAGTTCTTC.

V usage is TRBV4-3 and J usage is TRBJ1-2, with no clear D. The CDR3 contains 15 residues. V shed 4 bases and J shed 0 bases, with 12 bases lying between them. Germline CDR1 LGHNA, CDR2 YSLEER. Written as DNA, the CDR3 is TGCGCCAGCAGCCTCGGAGACCCAGCTAACTATGGCTACACCTTC. Amino acid sequence: CASSLGDPANYGYTF.

Only a few counts were recorded for this clone. The V call is TRBV5-1, the J call TRBJ2-7; TRBD2 might be the D (6 bases). This CDR3 is 14 amino acids long. Germline V gives CDR1 SGHRS, CDR2 YFSETQ. Trimming left V 4 bases short and J 1 base short, with 12 bases between. The CDR3 reads CASSGGFSSYEQYF. CDR3 bases: TGCGCCAGCAGCGGGGGGTTCTCTTCCTACGAGCAGTACTTC.

V gene TRBV14 combines with J gene TRBJ1-5, with D unclear. This CDR3 has 15 residues. V was cut by 1 base and J by 3 bases, with 10 bases left in between. Germline V gene data show CDR1 as SGHDN and CDR2 as FVKESK. CDR3 nucleotides: TGTGCCAGCAGCCAAGTTGGGCCTCACAATCAGCCCCAGCATTTT. This translates into CASSQVGPHNQPQHF.

This sequence joins TRBV5-4 and TRBJ2-7; 8 bases are a match to TRBD1. Germline CDR1 and CDR2: SGHNT and YYREEE (reference sequence). The CDR3 is 14 residues long. Trimming took 3 bases from V and 7 from J; bases not matched to a gene: 9. The CDR3 DNA follows: TGTGCCAGCAGCTCCCTGCGACAGGGGCGGGAGCAGTACTTC. This gives the protein CASSSLRQGREQYF.

The chain uses TRBV19 and TRBJ1-2; 9 bases map to TRBD1. Germline CDR1 and CDR2: LNHDA and SQIVND (reference sequence). J lost 6 bases, V lost 5 bases, and 10 bases had no gene match. This CDR3 region has 15 residues. The CDR3 region has the DNA TGTGCCAGTAGTCCCGGGGGACAGGGTACCCATGGCTACACCTTC. Encoded protein: CASSPGGQGTHGYTF.

This clone showed up just once. J is TRBJ2-4 and V is TRBV7-2; 7 bases align to TRBD2. Germline V CDR1 and CDR2: SGHTA, FQGNSA. Trimming at V came to 4 bases and at J to 4 bases, leaving 4 bases not matched to a gene. The CDR3 totals 14 residues. DNA for the CDR3: TGTGCCAGCAGCTCGGGGGGTGGTAAAAACATTCAGTACTTC. It translates to CASSSGGGKNIQYF.

The rearrangement uses TRBV4-1 and TRBJ2-5; 7 positions match TRBD2. The CDR3 extends over 17 amino acids. Germline assignment: CDR1 MGHRA and CDR2 YSYEKL. Trimming at V came to 1 base and at J to 5 bases, leaving 13 bases not matched to a gene. The CDR3 protein is CASSQGGGGSGTETQYF. CDR3 DNA: TGCGCCAGCAGCCAAGGGGGCGGCGGGAGTGGAACCGAGACCCAGTACTTC.

J is TRBJ2-1 and V is TRBV9, with D uncertain. V was clipped by 4 bases and J by 0 bases, with 14 bases between them. Germline assignment: CDR1 SGDLS and CDR2 YYNGEE. The CDR3 contains 16 residues. The CDR3 coding sequence is TGTGCCAGCAGCCCGGCCGCGTCTAGCTCCTACAATGAGCAGTTCTTC. This encodes CASSPAASSSYNEQFF.

CDR3 region: CATSEPGTPNEQFF. In DNA form, the CDR3 reads TGTGCCACCAGTGAACCCGGGACTCCTAATGAGCAGTTCTTC. The chain recombines TRBV24-1 with TRBJ2-1; D may be TRBD2 (6 bases). V lost 4 bases, J lost 7 bases, and 13 bases lay in between. The V gene's germline CDR1 is KGHDR and CDR2 SFDVKD. There are 14 residues in the CDR3.

V is TRBV11-2 and J is TRBJ1-1, with TRBD1 identical over 7 bases. The CDR3 contains 17 residues. From germline, CDR1 is SGHAT and CDR2 FQNNGV. With 3 bases clipped from V and 5 bases from J, the junction kept 15 bases outside the gene matches. The CDR3 DNA reads TGTGCCAGCAGCTTCCCCAGGGGGGGCCCGACGAGGACTGAAGCTTTCTTT. The encoded protein is CASSFPRGGPTRTEAFF. The full variable domain, in which reference TRBV11-2 and TRBJ1-1 provide the parts outside the CDR3, is EAGVAQSPRYKIIEKRQSVAFWCNPISGHATLYWYQQILGQGPKLLIQFQNNGVVDDSQLPKDRFSAERLKGVDSTLKIQPAKLEDSAVYLCASSFPRGGPTRTEAFFGQGTRLTVV.

The gene calls are TRBV2 and TRBJ1-3; D remains ambiguous. The germline gives CDR1 SNHLY, CDR2 FYNNEI. V was cut by 2 bases and J by 0 bases, with 11 bases left in between. The CDR3 covers 16 residues. CDR3: CASSEQAGVSGNTIYF. CDR3 coding DNA: TGTGCCAGCAGTGAACAAGCCGGGGTCTCTGGAAACACCATATATTTT.

This clone was recorded only once. Distinct nucleotide sequences in the sample also encode this CDR3. V gene TRBV7-9 combines with J gene TRBJ1-1; tentative D call: TRBD1 (6 bases). Germline CDR1 reads SEHNR; CDR2 reads FQNEAQ (reference sequence). V gave up 6 bases and J gave up 8 bases, with 10 bases separating them. This CDR3 spans 11 amino acids. CDR3 loop: CASSPTGEAFF. The CDR3 DNA reads TGTGCCAGCAGTCCAACAGGGGAAGCTTTCTTT.

The V call is TRBV18, the J call TRBJ1-1, with 8 bases lining up with TRBD1. V lost 1 base and J lost 4; bases outside the gene matches: 8. The CDR3 is 16 residues long. The V gene's germline CDR1 is KGHSH and CDR2 LQKENI. The CDR3 coding sequence is TGTGCCAGCTCACCACTCCAGGGGGCGCGAATCACTGAAGCTTTCTTT. As protein: CASSPLQGARITEAFF.

This clone showed up just a few times. This sequence joins TRBV30 and TRBJ1-1, with 7 bases fitting TRBD1. The germline gives CDR1 GTSNPN, CDR2 SVGIG (reference sequence). V lost 3 bases and J lost 2; bases outside the gene matches: 9. The CDR3 runs 15 residues. CDR3 amino acids: CAWRGGDRLNTEAFF. CDR3 bases: TGTGCCTGGAGGGGGGGGGACAGACTAAACACTGAAGCTTTCTTT. The full variable domain, rest sourced from reference TRBV30 and TRBJ1-1, is SQTIHQWPATLVQPVGSPLSLECTVEGTSNPNLYWYRQAAGRGLQLLFYSVGIGQISSEVPQNLSASRPQDRQFILSSKKLLLSDSGFYLCAWRGGDRLNTEAFFGQGTRLTVV.

The V call is TRBV5-4, the J call TRBJ2-1; D unresolved. The germline V and J ends were trimmed by 0 bases and 8 bases, with 12 bases remaining between them. This CDR3 comprises 14 residues. The germline V gene has CDR1 SGHNT and CDR2 YYREEE (reference sequence). CDR3 in DNA: TGTGCCAGCAGCTTGGTTGTCGGATTGGATGAGCAGTTCTTC. Its translation: CASSLVVGLDEQFF.

This chain uses TRBV9 with TRBJ1-3, with 7 positions matching TRBD1. The CDR3 has 15 amino acids. The germline V gene encodes CDR1 SGDLS and CDR2 YYNGEE. The J segment lost 4 bases and the V segment lost 1 base, leaving 5 bases of the junction unmatched. CDR3 DNA: TGTGCCAGCAGCGTAACAGGGGCCCAGGGAAACACCATATATTTT. Amino acid sequence: CASSVTGAQGNTIYF.

V usage is TRBV14 and J usage is TRBJ2-7, with D unresolved. Trimming pared 4 bases from V and 3 bases from J, leaving 7 bases between. The CDR3 is 12 amino acids. The V gene's germline CDR1 is SGHDN and CDR2 FVKESK. This CDR3 reads CASSLKFYEQYF. The CDR3, as DNA: TGTGCCAGCAGCCTAAAGTTCTACGAGCAGTACTTC.

The rearrangement joins TRBV7-2 to TRBJ2-5; D call uncertain. The CDR3 is 12 amino acids. V was clipped by 4 bases and J by 7 bases, with 10 bases between them. Looked up from germline, CDR1 is SGHTA and CDR2 is FQGNSA. In DNA form, the CDR3 reads TGTGCCAGCAGCTCTAGTGAGCGGACCCAGTACTTC. The encoded protein is CASSSSERTQYF.

This chain joins TRBV12-3 or TRBV12-4 and TRBJ1-2, with no clear D. Trimming removed 2 bases from V and 2 bases from J, with 6 bases in between. The CDR3 loop spans 13 amino acids. The CDR3 region is CASSLQRNYGYTF. The CDR3 nucleotides read TGTGCCAGCAGTTTACAACGGAACTATGGCTACACCTTC.

The chain employs TRBV6-5 and TRBJ1-2, with TRBD1 as a possible D gene (6 bases). Trimming took off 2 bases at V and 10 bases at J, with 8 bases between the two ends. Germline CDR1 MNHEY, CDR2 SVGAGI. This CDR3 is 11 amino acids long. The CDR3 sequence is CASSYMGAYTF. The CDR3 DNA is TGTGCCAGCAGTTACATGGGGGCCTACACCTTC.